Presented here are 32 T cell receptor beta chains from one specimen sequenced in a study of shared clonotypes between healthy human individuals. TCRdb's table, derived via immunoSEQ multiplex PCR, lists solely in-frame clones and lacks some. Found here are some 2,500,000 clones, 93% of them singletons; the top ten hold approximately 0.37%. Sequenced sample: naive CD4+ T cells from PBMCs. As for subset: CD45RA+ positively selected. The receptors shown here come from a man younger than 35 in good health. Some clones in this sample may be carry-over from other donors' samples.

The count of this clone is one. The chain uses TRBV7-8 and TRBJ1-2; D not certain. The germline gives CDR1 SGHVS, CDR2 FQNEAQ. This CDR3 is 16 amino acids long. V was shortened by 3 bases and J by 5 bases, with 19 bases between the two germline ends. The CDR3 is CASSFDIRDRDYGYTF. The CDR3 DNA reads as TGTGCCAGCAGCTTCGATATTCGTGACCGCGATTATGGCTACACCTTC. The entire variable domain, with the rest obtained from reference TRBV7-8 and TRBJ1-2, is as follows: GAGVSQSPRYKVAKRGQDVALRCDPISGHVSLFWYQQALGQGPEFLTYFQNEAQLDKSGLPSDRFFAERPEGSVSTLKIQRTQQEDSAVYLCASSFDIRDRDYGYTFGSGTRLTVV.

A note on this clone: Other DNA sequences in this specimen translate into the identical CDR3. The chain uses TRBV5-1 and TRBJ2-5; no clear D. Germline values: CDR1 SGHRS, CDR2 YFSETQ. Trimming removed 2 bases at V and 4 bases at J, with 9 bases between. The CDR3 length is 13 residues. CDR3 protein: CASSFVPGETQYF. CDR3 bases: TGCGCCAGCAGCTTCGTGCCCGGAGAGACCCAGTACTTC.

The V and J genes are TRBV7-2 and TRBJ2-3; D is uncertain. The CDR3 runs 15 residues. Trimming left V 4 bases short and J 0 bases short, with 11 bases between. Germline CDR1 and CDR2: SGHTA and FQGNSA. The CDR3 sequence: CASSSTPRSTDTQYF. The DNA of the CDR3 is TGTGCCAGCAGCTCCACCCCTAGGAGCACAGATACGCAGTATTTT.

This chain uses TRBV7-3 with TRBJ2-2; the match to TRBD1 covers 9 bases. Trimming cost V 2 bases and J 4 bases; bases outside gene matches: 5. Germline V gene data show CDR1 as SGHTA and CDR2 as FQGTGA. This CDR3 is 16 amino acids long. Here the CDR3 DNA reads TGTGCCAGCAGCTTAGTGGGGACAGGGTTCACCGGGGAGCTGTTTTTT. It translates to CASSLVGTGFTGELFF.

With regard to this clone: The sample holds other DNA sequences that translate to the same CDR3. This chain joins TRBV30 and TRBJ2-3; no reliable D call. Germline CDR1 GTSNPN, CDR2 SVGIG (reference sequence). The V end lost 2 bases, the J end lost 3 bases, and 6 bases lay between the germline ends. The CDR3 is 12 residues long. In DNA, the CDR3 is TGTGCCTGGAGTCCGTCTACAGATACGCAGTATTTT. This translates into CAWSPSTDTQYF.

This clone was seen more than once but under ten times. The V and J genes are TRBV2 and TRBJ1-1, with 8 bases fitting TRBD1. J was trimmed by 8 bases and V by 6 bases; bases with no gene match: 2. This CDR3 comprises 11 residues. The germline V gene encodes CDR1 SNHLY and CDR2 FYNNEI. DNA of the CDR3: TGTGCCAGCAGGAACAGGGGGGAAGCTTTCTTT. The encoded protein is CASRNRGEAFF. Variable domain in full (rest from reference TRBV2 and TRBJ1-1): EPEVTQTPSHQVTQMGQEVILRCVPISNHLYFYWYRQILGQKVEFLVSFYNNEISEKSEIFDDQFSVERPDGSNFTLKIRSTKLEDSAMYFCASRNRGEAFFGQGTRLTVV.

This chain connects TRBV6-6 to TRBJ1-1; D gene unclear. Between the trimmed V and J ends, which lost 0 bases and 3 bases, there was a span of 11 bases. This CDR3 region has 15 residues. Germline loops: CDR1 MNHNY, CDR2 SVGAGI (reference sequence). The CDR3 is CASSYSQVQHTEAFF. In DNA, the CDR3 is TGTGCCAGCAGTTACTCGCAGGTACAGCACACTGAAGCTTTCTTT.

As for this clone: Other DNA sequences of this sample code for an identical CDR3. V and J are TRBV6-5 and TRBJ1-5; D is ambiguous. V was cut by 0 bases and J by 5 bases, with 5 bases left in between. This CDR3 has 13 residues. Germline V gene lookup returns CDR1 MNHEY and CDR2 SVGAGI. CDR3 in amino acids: CASSYSRYQPQHF. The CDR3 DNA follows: TGTGCCAGCAGTTACTCGCGGTATCAGCCCCAGCATTTT.

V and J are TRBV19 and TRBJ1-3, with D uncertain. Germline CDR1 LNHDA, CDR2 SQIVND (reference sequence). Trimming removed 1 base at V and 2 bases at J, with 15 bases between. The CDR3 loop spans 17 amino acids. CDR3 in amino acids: CASSIVSGGPAGNTIYF. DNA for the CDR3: TGTGCCAGTAGTATAGTGTCGGGAGGGCCGGCTGGAAACACCATATATTTT.

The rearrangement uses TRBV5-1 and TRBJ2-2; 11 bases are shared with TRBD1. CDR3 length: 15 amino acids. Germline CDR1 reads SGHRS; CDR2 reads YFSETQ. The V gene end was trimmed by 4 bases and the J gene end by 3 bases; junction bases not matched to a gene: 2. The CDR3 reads CASSMGQGDTGELFF. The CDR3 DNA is TGCGCCAGCAGCATGGGACAGGGGGACACCGGGGAGCTGTTTTTT.

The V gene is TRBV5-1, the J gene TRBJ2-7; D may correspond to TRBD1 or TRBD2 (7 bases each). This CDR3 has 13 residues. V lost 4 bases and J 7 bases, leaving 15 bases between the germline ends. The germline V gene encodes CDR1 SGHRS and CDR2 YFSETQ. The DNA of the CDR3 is TGCGCCAGCAGCCCCCAGGGGGGGCAAGAGCAGTACTTC. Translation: CASSPQGGQEQYF.

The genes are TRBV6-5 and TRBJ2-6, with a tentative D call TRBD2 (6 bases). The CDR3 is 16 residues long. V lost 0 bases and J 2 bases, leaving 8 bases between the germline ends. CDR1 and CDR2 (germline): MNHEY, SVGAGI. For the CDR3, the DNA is TGTGCCAGCAGTTACTCGAGACTAGCTGGGGCCAACGTCCTGACTTTC. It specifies CASSYSRLAGANVLTF.

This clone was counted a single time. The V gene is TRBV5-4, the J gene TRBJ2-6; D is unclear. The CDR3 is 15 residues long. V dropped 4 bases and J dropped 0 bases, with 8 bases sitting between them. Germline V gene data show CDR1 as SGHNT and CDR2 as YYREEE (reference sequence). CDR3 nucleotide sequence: TGTGCCAGCAGCGGTGTTGGCTCTGGGGCCAACGTCCTGACTTTC. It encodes CASSGVGSGANVLTF.

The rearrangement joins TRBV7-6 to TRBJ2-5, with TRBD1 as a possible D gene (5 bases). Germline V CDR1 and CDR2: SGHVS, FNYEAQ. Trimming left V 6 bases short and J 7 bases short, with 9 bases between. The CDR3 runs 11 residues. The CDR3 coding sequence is TGTGCCAGCAGTCTAGGGGTGACCCAGTACTTC. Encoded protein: CASSLGVTQYF.

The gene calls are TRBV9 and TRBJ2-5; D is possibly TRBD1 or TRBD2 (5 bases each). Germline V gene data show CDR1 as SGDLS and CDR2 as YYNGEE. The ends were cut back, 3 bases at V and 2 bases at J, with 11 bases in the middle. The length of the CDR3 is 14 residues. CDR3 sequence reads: CASSARDGQETQYF. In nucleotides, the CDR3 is TGTGCCAGCAGCGCTCGGGACGGACAAGAGACCCAGTACTTC.

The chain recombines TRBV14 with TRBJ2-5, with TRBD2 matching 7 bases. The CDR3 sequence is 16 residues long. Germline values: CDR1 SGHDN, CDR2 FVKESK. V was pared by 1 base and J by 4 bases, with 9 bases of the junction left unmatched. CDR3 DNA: TGTGCCAGCAGCCAAGTAGGGGCGGGAGCGGGAGAGACCCAGTACTTC. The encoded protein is CASSQVGAGAGETQYF. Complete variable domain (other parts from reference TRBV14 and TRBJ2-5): EAGVTQFPSHSVIEKGQTVTLRCDPISGHDNLYWYRRVMGKEIKFLLHFVKESKQDESGMPNNRFLAERTGGTYSTLKVQPAELEDSGVYFCASSQVGAGAGETQYFGPGTRLLVL.

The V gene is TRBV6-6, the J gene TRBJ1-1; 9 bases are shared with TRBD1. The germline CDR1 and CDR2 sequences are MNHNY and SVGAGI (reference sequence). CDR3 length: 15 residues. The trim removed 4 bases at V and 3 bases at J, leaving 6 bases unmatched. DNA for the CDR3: TGTGCCAGCAGTTTCCGGGACAGGGCCGACACTGAAGCTTTCTTT. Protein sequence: CASSFRDRADTEAFF.

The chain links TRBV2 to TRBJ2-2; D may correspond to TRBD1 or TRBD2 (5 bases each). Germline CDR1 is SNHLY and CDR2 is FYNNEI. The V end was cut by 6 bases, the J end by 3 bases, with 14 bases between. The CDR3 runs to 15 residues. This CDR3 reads CASRVLGPHTGELFF. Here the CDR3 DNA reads TGTGCCAGCAGAGTGCTGGGACCGCACACCGGGGAGCTGTTTTTT.

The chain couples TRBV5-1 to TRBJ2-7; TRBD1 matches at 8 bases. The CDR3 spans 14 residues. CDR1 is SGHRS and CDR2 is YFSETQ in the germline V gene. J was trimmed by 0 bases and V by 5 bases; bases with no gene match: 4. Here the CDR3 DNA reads TGCGCCAGCAGTGACAGGGGAATCTCCTACGAGCAGTACTTC. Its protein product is CASSDRGISYEQYF.

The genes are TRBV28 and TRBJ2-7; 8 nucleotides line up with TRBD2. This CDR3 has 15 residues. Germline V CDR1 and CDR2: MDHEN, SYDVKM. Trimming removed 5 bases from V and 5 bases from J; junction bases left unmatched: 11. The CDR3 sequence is CASSPLGGGENEQYF. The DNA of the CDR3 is TGTGCCAGCAGTCCCCTCGGGGGGGGCGAAAACGAGCAGTACTTC.

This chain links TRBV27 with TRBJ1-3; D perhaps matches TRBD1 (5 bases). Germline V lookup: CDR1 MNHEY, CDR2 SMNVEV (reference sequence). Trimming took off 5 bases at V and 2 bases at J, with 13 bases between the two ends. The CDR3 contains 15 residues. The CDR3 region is CASSLNGGTGNTIYF. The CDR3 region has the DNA TGTGCCAGCAGTCTCAACGGGGGGACTGGAAACACCATATATTTT.

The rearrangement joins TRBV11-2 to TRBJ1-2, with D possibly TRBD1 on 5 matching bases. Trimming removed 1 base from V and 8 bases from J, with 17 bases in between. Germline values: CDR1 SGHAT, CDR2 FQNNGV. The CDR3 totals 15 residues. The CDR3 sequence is CASSLGGTVARGYTF. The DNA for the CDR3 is TGTGCCAGCAGCTTAGGTGGGACGGTGGCCAGAGGCTACACCTTC.

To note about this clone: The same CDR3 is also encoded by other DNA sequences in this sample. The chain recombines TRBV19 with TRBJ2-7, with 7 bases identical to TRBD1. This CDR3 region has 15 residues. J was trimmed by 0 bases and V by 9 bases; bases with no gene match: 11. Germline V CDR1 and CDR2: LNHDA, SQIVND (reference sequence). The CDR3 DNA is TGTGCCAGCAGCCCGGGGACAGTGAGCTCCTACGAGCAGTACTTC. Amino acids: CASSPGTVSSYEQYF.

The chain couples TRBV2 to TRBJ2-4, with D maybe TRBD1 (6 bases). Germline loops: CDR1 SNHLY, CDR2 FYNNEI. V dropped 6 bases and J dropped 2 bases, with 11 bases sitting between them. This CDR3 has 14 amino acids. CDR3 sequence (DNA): TGTGCCAGCAGCACCGACAGGACCAAAAACATTCAGTACTTC. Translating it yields CASSTDRTKNIQYF.

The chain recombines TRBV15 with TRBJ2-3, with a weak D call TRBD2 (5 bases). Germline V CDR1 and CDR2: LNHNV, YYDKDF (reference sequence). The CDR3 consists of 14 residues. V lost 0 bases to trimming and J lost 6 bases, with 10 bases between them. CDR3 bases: TGTGCCACCAGCAGAGAAACTAGTTGGGATACGCAGTATTTT. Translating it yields CATSRETSWDTQYF.

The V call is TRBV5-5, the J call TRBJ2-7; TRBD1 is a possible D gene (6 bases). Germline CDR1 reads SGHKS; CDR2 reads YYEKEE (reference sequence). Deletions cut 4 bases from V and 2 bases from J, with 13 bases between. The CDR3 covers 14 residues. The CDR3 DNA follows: TGTGCCAGCAGCCTACCGACAGGACCCTACGAGCAGTACTTC. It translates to CASSLPTGPYEQYF.

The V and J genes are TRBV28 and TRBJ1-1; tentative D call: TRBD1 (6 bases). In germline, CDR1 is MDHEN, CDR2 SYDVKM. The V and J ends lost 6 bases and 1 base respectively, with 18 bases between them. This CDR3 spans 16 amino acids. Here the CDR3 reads CASSLRTARGNTEAFF. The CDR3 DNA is TGTGCCAGCAGCCTAAGGACAGCCCGGGGGAACACTGAAGCTTTCTTT. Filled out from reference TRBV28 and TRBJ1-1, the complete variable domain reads DVKVTQSSRYLVKRTGEKVFLECVQDMDHENMFWYRQDPGLGLRLIYFSYDVKMKEKGDIPEGYSVSREKKERFSLILESASTNQTSMYLCASSLRTARGNTEAFFGQGTRLTVV.

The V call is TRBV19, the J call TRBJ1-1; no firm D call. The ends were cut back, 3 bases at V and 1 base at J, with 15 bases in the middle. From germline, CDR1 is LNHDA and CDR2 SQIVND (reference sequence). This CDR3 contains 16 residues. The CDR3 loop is CASSMRQAGWNTEAFF. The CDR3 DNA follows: TGTGCCAGTAGTATGCGGCAGGCAGGATGGAACACTGAAGCTTTCTTT.

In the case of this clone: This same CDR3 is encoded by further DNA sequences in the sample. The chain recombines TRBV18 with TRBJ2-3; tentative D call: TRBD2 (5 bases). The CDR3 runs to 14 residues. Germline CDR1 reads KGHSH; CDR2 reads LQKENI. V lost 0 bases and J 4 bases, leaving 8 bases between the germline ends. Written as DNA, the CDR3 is TGTGCCAGCTCACCACCGGCCGGGGCAGATACGCAGTATTTT. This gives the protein CASSPPAGADTQYF.

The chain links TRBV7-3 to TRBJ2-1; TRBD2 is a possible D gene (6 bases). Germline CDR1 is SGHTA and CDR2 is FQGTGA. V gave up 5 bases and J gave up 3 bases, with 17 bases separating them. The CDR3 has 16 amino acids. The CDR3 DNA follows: TGTGCCAGCAGCCCACCCGGGACTCGCAGCTACAATGAGCAGTTCTTC. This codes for CASSPPGTRSYNEQFF.

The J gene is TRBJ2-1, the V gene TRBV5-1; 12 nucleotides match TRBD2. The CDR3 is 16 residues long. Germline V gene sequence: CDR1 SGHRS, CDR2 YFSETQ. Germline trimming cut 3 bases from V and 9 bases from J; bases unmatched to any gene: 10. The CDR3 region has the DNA TGCGCCAGCAGCTCGCAGACTAGCGGGAGCAGGATTGAGCAGTTCTTC. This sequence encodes CASSSQTSGSRIEQFF.

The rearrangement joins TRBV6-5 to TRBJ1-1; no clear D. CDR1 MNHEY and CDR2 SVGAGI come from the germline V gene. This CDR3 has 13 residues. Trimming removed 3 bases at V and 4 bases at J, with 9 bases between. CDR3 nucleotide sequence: TGTGCCAGCAGTTATAAGGGCGGCACTGAAGCTTTCTTT. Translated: CASSYKGGTEAFF.